Following are 6 T cell receptor beta chains from one sample sequenced in a study of T cells expressing NK-cell markers. Using the 5' RACE reads, TCRdb records one entry per CDR3 protein without DNA. This table lists almost 450,000 distinct CDR3 sequences. Sequenced material: blood T cells: a sorted CD56 or NKG2C T cell subset, CD4+ or CD8+ T cells, or bulk PBMC T cells (not recorded which). The receptors here all came from a woman between 18 and 70 years old in good health.

The chain has TRBV9 and TRBJ2-7; the TRBD2 assignment by TCRdb is unverifiable without DNA. The CDR3 consists of 14 residues. CDR1 and CDR2 from the germline V gene are SGDLS and YYNGEE. The CDR3 sequence: CASSVGWAGVEQYF.

This sequence joins TRBV7-9 and TRBJ2-5; checking the TCRdb D call of TRBD2 is not possible without DNA. Germline V lookup: CDR1 SEHNR, CDR2 FQNEAQ (reference sequence). This CDR3 spans 16 amino acids. The CDR3 reads CASSQREGRVQETQYF.

The chain has TRBV15 and TRBJ2-3. The germline V gene encodes CDR1 LNHNV and CDR2 YYDKDF (reference sequence). CDR3 length: 12 residues. The CDR3 reads CATSKVADTQYF.

This chain connects TRBV14 to TRBJ1-1; TCRdb proposes TRBD1, but this gene call is untestable without DNA. The CDR3 length is 17 residues. CDR1 and CDR2 (germline): SGHDN, FVKESK. This CDR3 is CASSGVPGQGTNTEAFF.

The chain combines TRBV5-1 with TRBJ2-2. Germline CDR1 SGHRS, CDR2 YFSETQ. CDR3 length: 14 amino acids. CDR3 loop: CASTMTVSTGELFF.

The chain recombines TRBV20-1 with TRBJ2-7; the D call from TCRdb, TRBD2, cannot be confirmed without DNA. CDR1 is DFQATT, CDR2 SNEGSKA, per germline (reference sequence). The CDR3 contains 13 residues. CDR3 protein: CSARGLAAYEQYF.